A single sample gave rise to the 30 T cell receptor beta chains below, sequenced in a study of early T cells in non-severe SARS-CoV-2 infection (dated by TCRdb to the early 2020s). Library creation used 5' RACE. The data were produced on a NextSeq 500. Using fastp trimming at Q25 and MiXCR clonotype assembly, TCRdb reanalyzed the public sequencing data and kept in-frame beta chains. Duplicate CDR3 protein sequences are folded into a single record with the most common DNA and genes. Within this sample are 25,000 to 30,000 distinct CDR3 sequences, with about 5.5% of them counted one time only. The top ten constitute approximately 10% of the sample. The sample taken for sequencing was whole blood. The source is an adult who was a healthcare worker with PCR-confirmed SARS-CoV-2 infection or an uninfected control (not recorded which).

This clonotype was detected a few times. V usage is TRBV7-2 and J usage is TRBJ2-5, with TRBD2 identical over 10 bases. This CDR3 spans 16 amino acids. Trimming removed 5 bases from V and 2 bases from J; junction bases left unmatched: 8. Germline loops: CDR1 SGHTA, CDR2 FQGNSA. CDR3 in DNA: TGTGCCAGCAGCCTGTTAGCGGGGGGCAATCAAGAGACCCAGTACTTC. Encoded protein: CASSLLAGGNQETQYF.

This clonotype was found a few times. For the CDR3, the DNA is TGCAGCGTTGTTGTGGGTCGGGCCGGGGAGCTGTTTTTT. Protein sequence: CSVVVGRAGELFF. V is TRBV29-1 and J is TRBJ2-2; D gene unclear. CDR3 length: 13 residues. CDR1 is SQVTM, CDR2 ANQGSEA, per germline. Between the trimmed V and J ends, which lost 4 bases and 6 bases, there was a span of 12 bases.

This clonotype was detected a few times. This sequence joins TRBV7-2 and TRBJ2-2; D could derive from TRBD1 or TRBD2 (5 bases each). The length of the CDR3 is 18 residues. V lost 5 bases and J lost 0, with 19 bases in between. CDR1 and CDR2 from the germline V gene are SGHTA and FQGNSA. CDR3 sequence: CASSDRLLQGANTGELFF. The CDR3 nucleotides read TGTGCCAGCAGCGACCGACTACTCCAGGGCGCGAACACCGGGGAGCTGTTTTTT. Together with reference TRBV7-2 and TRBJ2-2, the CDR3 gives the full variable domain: GAGVSQSPSNKVTEKGKDVELRCDPISGHTALYWYRQSLGQGLEFLIYFQGNSAPDKSGLPSDRFSAERTGGSVSTLTIQRTQQEDSAVYLCASSDRLLQGANTGELFFGEGSRLTVL.

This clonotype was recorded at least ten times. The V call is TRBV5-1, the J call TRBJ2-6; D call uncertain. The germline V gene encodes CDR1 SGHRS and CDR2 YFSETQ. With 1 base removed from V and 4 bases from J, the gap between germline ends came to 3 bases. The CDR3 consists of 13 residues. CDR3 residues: CASSLTGANVLTF. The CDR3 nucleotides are TGCGCCAGCAGCTTGACCGGGGCCAACGTCCTGACTTTC.

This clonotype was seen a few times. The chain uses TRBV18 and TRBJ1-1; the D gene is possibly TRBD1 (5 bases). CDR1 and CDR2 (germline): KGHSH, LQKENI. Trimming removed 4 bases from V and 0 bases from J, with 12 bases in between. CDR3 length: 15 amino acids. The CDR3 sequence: CASSRPDSLNTEAFF. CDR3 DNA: TGTGCCAGCTCACGACCAGACAGTTTGAACACTGAAGCTTTCTTT. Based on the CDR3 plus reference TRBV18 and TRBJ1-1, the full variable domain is NAGVMQNPRHLVRRRGQEARLRCSPMKGHSHVYWYRQLPEEGLKFMVYLQKENIIDESGMPKERFSAEFPKEGPSILRIQQVVRGDSAAYFCASSRPDSLNTEAFFGQGTRLTVV.

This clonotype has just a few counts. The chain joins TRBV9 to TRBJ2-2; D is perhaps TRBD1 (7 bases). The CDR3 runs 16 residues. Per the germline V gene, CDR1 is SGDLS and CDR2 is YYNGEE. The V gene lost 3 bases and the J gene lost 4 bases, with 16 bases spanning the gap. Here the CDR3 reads CASSGGGGPTTGELFF. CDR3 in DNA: TGTGCCAGCAGCGGTGGAGGGGGCCCGACCACCGGGGAGCTGTTTTTT.

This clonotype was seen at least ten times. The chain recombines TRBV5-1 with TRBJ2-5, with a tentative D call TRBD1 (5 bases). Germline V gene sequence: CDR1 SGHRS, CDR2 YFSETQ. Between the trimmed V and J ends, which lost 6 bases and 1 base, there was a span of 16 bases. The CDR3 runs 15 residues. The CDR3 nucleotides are TGCGCCAGCACCACTACAGGAGCCTCCCAAGAGACCCAGTACTTC. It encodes CASTTTGASQETQYF.

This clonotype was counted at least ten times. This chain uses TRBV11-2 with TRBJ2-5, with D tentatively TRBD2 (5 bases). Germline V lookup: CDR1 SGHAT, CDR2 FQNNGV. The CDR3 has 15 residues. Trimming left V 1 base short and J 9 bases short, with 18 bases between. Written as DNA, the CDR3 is TGTGCCAGCAGCTTAGGTGGACCGCTGAGGGAAGCCCAGTACTTC. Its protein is CASSLGGPLREAQYF.

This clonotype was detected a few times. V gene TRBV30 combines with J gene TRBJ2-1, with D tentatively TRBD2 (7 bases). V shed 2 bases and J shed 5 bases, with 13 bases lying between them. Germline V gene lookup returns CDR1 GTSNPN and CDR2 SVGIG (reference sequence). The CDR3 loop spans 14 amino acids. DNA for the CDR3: TGTGCCTGGAGTCTCTGGGGGGGGCACAATGAGCAGTTCTTC. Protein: CAWSLWGGHNEQFF.

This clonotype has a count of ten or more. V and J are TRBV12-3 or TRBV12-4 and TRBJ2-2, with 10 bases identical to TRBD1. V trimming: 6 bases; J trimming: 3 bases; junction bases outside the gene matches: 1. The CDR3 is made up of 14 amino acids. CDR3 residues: CASSGTGDTGELFF. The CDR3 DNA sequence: TGTGCCAGCAGCGGGACAGGGGACACCGGGGAGCTGTTTTTT.

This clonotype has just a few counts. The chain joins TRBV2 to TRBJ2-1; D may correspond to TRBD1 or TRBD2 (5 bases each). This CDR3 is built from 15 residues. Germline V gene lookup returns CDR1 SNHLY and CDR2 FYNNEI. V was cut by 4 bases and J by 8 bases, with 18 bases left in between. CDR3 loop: CASSAVGEVGDEQFF. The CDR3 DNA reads TGTGCCAGCAGTGCGGTTGGGGAAGTGGGGGATGAGCAGTTCTTC.

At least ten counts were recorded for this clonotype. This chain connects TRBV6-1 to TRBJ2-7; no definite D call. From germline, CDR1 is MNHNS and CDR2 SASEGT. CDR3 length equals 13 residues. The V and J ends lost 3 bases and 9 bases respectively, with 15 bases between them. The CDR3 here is CASSDSVFNGQYF. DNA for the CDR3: TGTGCCAGCAGTGATTCGGTTTTCAACGGGCAGTACTTC.

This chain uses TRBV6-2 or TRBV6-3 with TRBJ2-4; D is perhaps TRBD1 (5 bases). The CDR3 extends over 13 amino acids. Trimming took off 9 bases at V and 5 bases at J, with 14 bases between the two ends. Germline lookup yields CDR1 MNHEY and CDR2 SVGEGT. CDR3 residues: CASLFRGQNIQYF. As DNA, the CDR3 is TGTGCCAGTCTCTTTAGGGGCCAAAACATTCAGTACTTC.

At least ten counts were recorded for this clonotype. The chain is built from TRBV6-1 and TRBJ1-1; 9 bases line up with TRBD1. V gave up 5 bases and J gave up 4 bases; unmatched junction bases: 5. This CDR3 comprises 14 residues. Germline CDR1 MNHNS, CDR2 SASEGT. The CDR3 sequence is CASSRTGVFTEAFF. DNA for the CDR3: TGTGCCAGCAGTCGGACAGGGGTATTCACTGAAGCTTTCTTT.

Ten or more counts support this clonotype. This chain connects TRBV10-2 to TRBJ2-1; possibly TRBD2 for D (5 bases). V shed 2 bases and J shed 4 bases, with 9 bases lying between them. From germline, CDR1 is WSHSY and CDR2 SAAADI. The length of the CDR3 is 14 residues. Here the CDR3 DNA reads TGCGCCAGCAGTGAGACTAGTCGGTACAATGAGCAGTTCTTC. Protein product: CASSETSRYNEQFF.

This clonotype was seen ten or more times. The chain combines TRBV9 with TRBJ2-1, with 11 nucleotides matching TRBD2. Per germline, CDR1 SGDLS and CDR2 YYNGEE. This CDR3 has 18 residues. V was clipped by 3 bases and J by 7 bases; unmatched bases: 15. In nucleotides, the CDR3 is TGTGCCAGCAGCGACGCACTAGCGGGAGTCCGAGGTGGAAATGAGCAGTTCTTC. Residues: CASSDALAGVRGGNEQFF.

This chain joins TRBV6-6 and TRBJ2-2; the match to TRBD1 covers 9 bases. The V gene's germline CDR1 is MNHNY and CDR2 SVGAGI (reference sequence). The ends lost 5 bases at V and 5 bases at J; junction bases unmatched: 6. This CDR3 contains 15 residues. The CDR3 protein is CASSARDRATGELFF. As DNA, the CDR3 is TGTGCCAGCAGTGCCCGGGACAGGGCTACCGGGGAGCTGTTTTTT.

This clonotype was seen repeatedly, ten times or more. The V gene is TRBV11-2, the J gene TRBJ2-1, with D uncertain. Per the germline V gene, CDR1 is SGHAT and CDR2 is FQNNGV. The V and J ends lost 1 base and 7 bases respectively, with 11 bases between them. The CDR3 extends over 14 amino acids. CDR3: CASSLGRLGNEQFF. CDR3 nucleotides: TGTGCCAGCAGCTTAGGAAGGTTAGGGAATGAGCAGTTCTTC.

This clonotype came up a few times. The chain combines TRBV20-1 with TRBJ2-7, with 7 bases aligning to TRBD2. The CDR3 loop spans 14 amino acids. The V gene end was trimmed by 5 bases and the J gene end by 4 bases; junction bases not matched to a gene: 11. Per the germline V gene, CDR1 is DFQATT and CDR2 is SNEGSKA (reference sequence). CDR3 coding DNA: TGCAGTGCTGGCTCTAGCGGCCGGAGTTACGAGCAGTACTTC. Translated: CSAGSSGRSYEQYF.

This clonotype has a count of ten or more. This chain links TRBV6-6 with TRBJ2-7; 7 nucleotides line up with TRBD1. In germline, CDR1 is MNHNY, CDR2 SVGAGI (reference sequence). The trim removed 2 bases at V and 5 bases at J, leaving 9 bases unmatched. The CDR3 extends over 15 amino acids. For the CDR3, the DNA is TGTGCCAGCAGTTACCCTGAGACAGGGATGGACGAGCAGTACTTC. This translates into CASSYPETGMDEQYF.

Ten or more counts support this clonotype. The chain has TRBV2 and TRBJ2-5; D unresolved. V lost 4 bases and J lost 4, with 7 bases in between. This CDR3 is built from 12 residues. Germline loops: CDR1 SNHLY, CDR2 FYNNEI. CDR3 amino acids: CASSARGETQYF. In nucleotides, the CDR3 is TGTGCCAGCAGTGCTCGTGGAGAGACCCAGTACTTC.

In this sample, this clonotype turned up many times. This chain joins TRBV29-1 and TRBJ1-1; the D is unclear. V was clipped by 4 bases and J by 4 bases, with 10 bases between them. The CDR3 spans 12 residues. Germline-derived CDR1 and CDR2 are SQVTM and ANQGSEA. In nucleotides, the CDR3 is TGCAGCGTTGTAATACAAGCCACTGAAGCTTTCTTT. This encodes CSVVIQATEAFF. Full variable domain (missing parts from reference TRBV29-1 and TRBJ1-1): SAVISQKPSRDICQRGTSLTIQCQVDSQVTMMFWYRQQPGQSLTLIATANQGSEATYESGFVIDKFPISRPNLTFSTLTVSNMSPEDSSIYLCSVVIQATEAFFGQGTRLTVV.

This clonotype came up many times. The CDR3 protein is CAISEQGAGATEAFF. CDR3 nucleotide sequence: TGTGCCATCAGTGAGCAGGGGGCTGGGGCCACTGAAGCTTTCTTT. This chain uses TRBV10-3 with TRBJ1-1; TRBD1 agrees at 8 bases. This CDR3 comprises 15 residues. Germline CDR1 and CDR2: ENHRY and SYGVKD. J was trimmed by 4 bases and V by 2 bases; bases with no gene match: 6.

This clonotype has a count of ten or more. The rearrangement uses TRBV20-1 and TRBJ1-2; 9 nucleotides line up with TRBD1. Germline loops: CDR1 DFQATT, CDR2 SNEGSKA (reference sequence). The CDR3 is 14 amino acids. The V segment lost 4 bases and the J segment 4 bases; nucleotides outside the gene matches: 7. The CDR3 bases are TGCAGTGCTACTCTGACAGGGGGAGGCTATGGCTACACCTTC. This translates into CSATLTGGGYGYTF.

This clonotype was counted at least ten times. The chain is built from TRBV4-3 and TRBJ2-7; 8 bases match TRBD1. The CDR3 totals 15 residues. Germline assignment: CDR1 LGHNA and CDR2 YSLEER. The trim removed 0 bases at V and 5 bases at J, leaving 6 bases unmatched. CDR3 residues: CASSQERTGWDEQYF. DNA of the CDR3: TGCGCCAGCAGCCAAGAACGGACAGGGTGGGACGAGCAGTACTTC.

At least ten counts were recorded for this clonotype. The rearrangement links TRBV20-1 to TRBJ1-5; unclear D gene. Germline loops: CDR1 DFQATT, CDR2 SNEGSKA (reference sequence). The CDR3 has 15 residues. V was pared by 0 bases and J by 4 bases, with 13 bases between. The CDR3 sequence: CSARDLGRENQPQHF. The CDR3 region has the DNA TGCAGTGCTAGAGATCTGGGCAGAGAGAATCAGCCCCAGCATTTT.

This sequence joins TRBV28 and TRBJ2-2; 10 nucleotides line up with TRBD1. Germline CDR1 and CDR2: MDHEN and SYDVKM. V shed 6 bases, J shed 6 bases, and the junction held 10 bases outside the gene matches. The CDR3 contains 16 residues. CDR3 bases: TGTGCCAGCAGGGGGACAGGGGCTGGTTATTCCGGGGAGCTGTTTTTT. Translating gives CASRGTGAGYSGELFF.

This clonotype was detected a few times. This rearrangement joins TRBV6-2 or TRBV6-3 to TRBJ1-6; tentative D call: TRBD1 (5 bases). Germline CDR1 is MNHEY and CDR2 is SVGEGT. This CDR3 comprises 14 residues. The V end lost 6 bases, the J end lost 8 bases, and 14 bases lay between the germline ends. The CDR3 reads CASSLTGDYSPLHF. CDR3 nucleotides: TGTGCCAGCAGCCTAACAGGCGACTATTCACCCCTCCACTTT.

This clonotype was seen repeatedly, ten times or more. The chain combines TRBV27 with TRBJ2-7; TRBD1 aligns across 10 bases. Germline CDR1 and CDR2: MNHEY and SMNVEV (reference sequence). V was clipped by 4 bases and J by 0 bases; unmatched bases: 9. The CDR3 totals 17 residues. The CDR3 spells CASSSNGRDRGSYEQYF. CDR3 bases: TGTGCCAGCAGTTCGAACGGCCGGGACAGGGGCTCCTACGAGCAGTACTTC.

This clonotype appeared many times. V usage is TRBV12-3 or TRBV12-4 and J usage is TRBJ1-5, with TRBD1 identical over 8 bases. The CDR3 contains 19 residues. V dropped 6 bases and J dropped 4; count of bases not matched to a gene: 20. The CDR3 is CASSIGAGTGALTNQPQHF. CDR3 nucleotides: TGTGCCAGCAGCATTGGAGCCGGGACAGGAGCCCTTACAAATCAGCCCCAGCATTTT.